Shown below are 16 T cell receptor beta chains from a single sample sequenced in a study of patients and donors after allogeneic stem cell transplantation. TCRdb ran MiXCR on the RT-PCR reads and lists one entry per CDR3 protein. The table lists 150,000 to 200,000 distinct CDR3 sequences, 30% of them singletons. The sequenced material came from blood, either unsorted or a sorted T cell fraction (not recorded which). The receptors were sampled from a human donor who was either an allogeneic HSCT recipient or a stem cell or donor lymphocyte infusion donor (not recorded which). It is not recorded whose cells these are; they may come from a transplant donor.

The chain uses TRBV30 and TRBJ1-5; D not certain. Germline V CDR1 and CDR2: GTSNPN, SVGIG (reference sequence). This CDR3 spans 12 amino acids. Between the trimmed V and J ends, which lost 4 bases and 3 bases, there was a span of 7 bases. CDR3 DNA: TGTGCCTGGAATCGGGCCAATCAGCCCCAGCATTTT. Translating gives CAWNRANQPQHF.

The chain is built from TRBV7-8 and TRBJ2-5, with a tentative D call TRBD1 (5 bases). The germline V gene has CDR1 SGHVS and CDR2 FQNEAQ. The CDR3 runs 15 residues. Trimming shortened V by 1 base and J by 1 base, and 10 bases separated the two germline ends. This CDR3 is CASSLGPGFQETQYF. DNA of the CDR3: TGTGCCAGCAGCTTAGGTCCAGGGTTCCAAGAGACCCAGTACTTC. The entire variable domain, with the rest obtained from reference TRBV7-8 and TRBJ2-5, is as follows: GAGVSQSPRYKVAKRGQDVALRCDPISGHVSLFWYQQALGQGPEFLTYFQNEAQLDKSGLPSDRFFAERPEGSVSTLKIQRTQQEDSAVYLCASSLGPGFQETQYFGPGTRLLVL.

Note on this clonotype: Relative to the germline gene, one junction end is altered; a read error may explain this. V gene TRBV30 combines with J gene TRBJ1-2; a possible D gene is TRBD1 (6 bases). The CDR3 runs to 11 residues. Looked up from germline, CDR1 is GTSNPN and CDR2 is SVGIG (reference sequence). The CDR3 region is CVWGRLYGYTF. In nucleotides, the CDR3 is TGTGTCTGGGGGCGACTCTATGGCTACACCTTC.

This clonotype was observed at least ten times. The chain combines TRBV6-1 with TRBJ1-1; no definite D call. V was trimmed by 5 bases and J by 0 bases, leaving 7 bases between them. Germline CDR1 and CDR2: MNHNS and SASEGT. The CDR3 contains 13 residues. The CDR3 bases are TGTGCCAGCAGTCCCCAGATGAACACTGAAGCTTTCTTT. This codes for CASSPQMNTEAFF.

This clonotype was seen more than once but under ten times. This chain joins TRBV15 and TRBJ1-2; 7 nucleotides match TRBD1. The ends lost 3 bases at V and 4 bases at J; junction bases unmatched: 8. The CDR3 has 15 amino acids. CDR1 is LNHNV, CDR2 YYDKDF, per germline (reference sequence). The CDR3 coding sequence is TGTGCCACCAGCAGGGGGGACAGCGGAAGCTATGGCTACACCTTC. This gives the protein CATSRGDSGSYGYTF.

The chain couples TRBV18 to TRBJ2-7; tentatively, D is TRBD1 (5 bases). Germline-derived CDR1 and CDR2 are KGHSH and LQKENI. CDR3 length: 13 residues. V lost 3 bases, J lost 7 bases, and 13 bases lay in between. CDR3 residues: CASSPSTEGEQYF. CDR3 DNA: TGTGCCAGCTCACCGTCGACAGAAGGGGAGCAGTACTTC.

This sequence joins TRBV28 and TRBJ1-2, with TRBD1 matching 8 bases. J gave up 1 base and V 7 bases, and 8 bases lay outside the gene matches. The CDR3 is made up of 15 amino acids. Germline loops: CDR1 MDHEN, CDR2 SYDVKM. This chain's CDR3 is CASIFRDRLNYGYTF. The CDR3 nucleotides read TGTGCCAGCATCTTCCGGGACAGGCTTAACTATGGCTACACCTTC.

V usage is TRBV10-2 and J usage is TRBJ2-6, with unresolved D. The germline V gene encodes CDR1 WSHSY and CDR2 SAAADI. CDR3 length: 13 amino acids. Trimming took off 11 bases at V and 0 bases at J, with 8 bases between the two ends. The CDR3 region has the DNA TGCGCCGGTACGACCTCTGGGGCCAACGTCCTGACTTTC. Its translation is CAGTTSGANVLTF.

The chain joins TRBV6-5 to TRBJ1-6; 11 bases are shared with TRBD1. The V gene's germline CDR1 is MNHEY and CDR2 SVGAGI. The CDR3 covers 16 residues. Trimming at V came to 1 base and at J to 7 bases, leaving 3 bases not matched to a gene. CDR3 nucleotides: TGTGCCAGCAGTTACTGGGGGACAGGGGGGAATTCACCCCTCCACTTT. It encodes CASSYWGTGGNSPLHF.

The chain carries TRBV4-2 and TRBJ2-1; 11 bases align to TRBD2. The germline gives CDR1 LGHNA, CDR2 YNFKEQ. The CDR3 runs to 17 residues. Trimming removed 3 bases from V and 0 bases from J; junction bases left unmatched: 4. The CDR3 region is CASSQVAGGSSYNEQFF. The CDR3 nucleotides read TGTGCCAGCAGCCAGGTAGCGGGAGGGAGCTCCTACAATGAGCAGTTCTTC.

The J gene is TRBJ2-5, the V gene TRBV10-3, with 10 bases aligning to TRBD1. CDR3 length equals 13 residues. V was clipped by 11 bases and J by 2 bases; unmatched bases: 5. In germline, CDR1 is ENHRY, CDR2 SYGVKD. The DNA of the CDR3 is TGTGCCGCTGGGACAGGGGTACAAGAGACCCAGTACTTC. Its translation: CAAGTGVQETQYF.

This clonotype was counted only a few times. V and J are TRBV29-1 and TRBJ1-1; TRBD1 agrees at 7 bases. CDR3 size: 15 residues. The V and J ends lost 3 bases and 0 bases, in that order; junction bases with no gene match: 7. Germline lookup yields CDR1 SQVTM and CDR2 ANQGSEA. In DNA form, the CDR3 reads TGCAGCGTTGACCTCAGGACAGGAGTGAACACTGAAGCTTTCTTT. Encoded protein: CSVDLRTGVNTEAFF.

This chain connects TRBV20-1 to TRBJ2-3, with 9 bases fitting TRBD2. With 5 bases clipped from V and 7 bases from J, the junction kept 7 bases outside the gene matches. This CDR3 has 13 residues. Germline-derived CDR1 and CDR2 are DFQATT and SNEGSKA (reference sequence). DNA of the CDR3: TGCAGTGCTGTTAGCGGGAGCCAATATACGCAGTATTTT. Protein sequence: CSAVSGSQYTQYF.

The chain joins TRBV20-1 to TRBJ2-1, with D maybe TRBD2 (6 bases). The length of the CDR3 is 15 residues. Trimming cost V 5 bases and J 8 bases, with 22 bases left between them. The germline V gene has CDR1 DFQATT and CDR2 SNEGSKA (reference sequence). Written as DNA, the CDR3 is TGCAGTGCTTCTCCTACACCGGAATGGGAGGATGAGCAGTTCTTC. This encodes CSASPTPEWEDEQFF.

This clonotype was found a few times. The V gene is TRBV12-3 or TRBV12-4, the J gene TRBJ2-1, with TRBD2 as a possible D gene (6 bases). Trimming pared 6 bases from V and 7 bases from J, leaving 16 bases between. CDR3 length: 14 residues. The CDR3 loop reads CASRRAGSLNEQFF. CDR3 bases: TGTGCCAGCAGAAGAGCGGGCAGCTTAAATGAGCAGTTCTTC.

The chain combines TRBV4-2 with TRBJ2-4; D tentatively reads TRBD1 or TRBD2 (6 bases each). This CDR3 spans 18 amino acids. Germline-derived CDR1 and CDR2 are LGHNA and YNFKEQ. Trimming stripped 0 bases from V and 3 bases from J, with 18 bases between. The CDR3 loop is CASSQDRGRPWGKNIQYF. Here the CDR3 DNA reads TGTGCCAGCAGCCAAGATCGGGGGCGGCCGTGGGGCAAAAACATTCAGTACTTC.